One and the same sample provided the 22 T cell receptor beta chains below, sequenced in a study of T cells in pancreatic ductal adenocarcinoma. Surgery without prior neoadjuvant therapy was the treatment of the selected pancreatic ductal adenocarcinoma patients. The assay was immunoSEQ multiplex PCR, and TCRdb's table has in-frame clones only and misses some. This table holds some 5,400 clones, about 70% found once. Sequenced: pancreatic tumor tissue. The source is a human donor with pancreatic ductal adenocarcinoma.

This clone showed up just a few times. The chain couples TRBV18 to TRBJ2-2; no firm D call. CDR3 length equals 14 residues. The germline gives CDR1 KGHSH, CDR2 LQKENI. Trimming removed 1 base at V and 5 bases at J, with 8 bases between. The chain's CDR3 is CASSPRSATGELFF. For the CDR3, the DNA is TGTGCCAGCTCACCACGGAGCGCGACCGGGGAGCTGTTTTTT. Full variable domain (rest looked up from reference TRBV18 and TRBJ2-2): NAGVMQNPRHLVRRRGQEARLRCSPMKGHSHVYWYRQLPEEGLKFMVYLQKENIIDESGMPKERFSAEFPKEGPSILRIQQVVRGDSAAYFCASSPRSATGELFFGEGSRLTVL.

The CDR3 DNA follows: TGTGCCAGCAGCTTTTGGGCAGCGAACACTGAAGCTTTCTTT. Amino acids: CASSFWAANTEAFF. The V and J genes are TRBV11-1 and TRBJ1-1; D is ambiguous. CDR3 length: 14 amino acids. V was pared by 3 bases and J by 1 base, with 9 bases between. Germline values: CDR1 SGHAT, CDR2 FQDESV (reference sequence). Full variable domain (missing parts from reference TRBV11-1 and TRBJ1-1): EAEVAQSPRYKITEKSQAVAFWCDPISGHATLYWYRQILGQGPELLVQFQDESVVDDSQLPKDRFSAERLKGVDSTLKIQPAELGDSAMYLCASSFWAANTEAFFGQGTRLTVV.

The CDR3 reads CASSPLARIADTQYF. Written as DNA, the CDR3 is TGTGCCAGCTCACCACTGGCCCGAATCGCAGATACGCAGTATTTT. V gene TRBV18 combines with J gene TRBJ2-3; no clear D. The germline V gene has CDR1 KGHSH and CDR2 LQKENI. This CDR3 comprises 15 residues. Trimming left V 1 base short and J 4 bases short, with 12 bases between.

This clone occurred a few times. CDR3 sequence (DNA): TGTGCCAGCAGCTGGGGGGGGACTAATACAGATACGCAGTATTTT. This translates into CASSWGGTNTDTQYF. This chain joins TRBV7-2 and TRBJ2-3, with 7 bases aligning to TRBD2. The V gene end was trimmed by 4 bases and the J gene end by 3 bases; junction bases not matched to a gene: 7. The CDR3 sequence is 15 residues long. Germline V CDR1 and CDR2: SGHTA, FQGNSA.

V usage is TRBV7-3 and J usage is TRBJ2-1, with TRBD2 matching over 11 bases. The CDR3 totals 15 residues. Germline CDR1 reads SGHTA; CDR2 reads FQGTGA. Germline trimming cut 4 bases from V and 6 bases from J; bases unmatched to any gene: 5. The CDR3 region is CASSWTSGLINEQFF. Written as DNA, the CDR3 is TGTGCCAGCAGCTGGACTAGCGGGCTTATCAATGAGCAGTTCTTC.

The J gene is TRBJ2-7, the V gene TRBV10-3; 12 bases are shared with TRBD2. CDR1 ENHRY and CDR2 SYGVKD come from the germline V gene. The length of the CDR3 is 15 residues. V was pared by 2 bases and J by 3 bases, with 2 bases of the junction left unmatched. The CDR3 bases are TGTGCCATCAGTGAGACTAGCGGGGGGAACTACGAGCAGTACTTC. Protein sequence: CAISETSGGNYEQYF.

The chain links TRBV7-2 to TRBJ2-1; 8 bases are a match to TRBD1. CDR1 is SGHTA and CDR2 is FQGNSA in the germline V gene. V dropped 6 bases and J dropped 6; count of bases not matched to a gene: 13. The CDR3 consists of 16 residues. For the CDR3, the DNA is TGTGCCAGCAGAGACCGCCCGGGACAGGCGTCCAATGAGCAGTTCTTC. It specifies CASRDRPGQASNEQFF.

The chain carries TRBV5-1 and TRBJ2-5; 10 nucleotides align to TRBD1. The germline V gene has CDR1 SGHRS and CDR2 YFSETQ. V lost 4 bases, J lost 5 bases, and 8 bases stayed unmatched. This CDR3 is 15 amino acids long. CDR3 nucleotide sequence: TGCGCCAGCAGCCTCTACGGACAGGGGGAGGAGACCCAGTACTTC. This codes for CASSLYGQGEETQYF.

This clone was recorded a few times. The J gene is TRBJ1-5, the V gene TRBV2; a possible D gene is TRBD1 (6 bases). Germline CDR1 is SNHLY and CDR2 is FYNNEI. The ends were cut back, 6 bases at V and 5 bases at J, with 17 bases in the middle. This CDR3 comprises 15 residues. CDR3 sequence: CASSGRSGGDQPQHF. The CDR3 nucleotides are TGTGCCAGCAGCGGAAGGTCGGGGGGCGATCAGCCCCAGCATTTT.

J is TRBJ1-1 and V is TRBV7-2; possible D gene TRBD1, 5 bases. CDR3 length equals 14 residues. Trimming stripped 2 bases from V and 3 bases from J, with 10 bases between. The germline V gene has CDR1 SGHTA and CDR2 FQGNSA. The CDR3 spells CASSLRGWDTEAFF. CDR3 DNA: TGTGCCAGCAGCTTACGGGGGTGGGACACTGAAGCTTTCTTT.

The chain carries TRBV5-1 and TRBJ1-4, with 7 nucleotides matching TRBD1. V lost 0 bases and J lost 0; bases outside the gene matches: 2. Germline V gene lookup returns CDR1 SGHRS and CDR2 YFSETQ. The CDR3 has 16 amino acids. CDR3 sequence: CASSLAGTATNEKLFF. CDR3 bases: TGCGCCAGCAGCTTGGCGGGGACAGCAACTAATGAAAAACTGTTTTTT. Full variable domain (rest looked up from reference TRBV5-1 and TRBJ1-4): KAGVTQTPRYLIKTRGQQVTLSCSPISGHRSVSWYQQTPGQGLQFLFEYFSETQRNKGNFPGRFSGRQFSNSRSEMNVSTLELGDSALYLCASSLAGTATNEKLFFGSGTQLSVL.

The J gene is TRBJ2-7, the V gene TRBV5-1; the match to TRBD1 covers 10 bases. The germline V gene encodes CDR1 SGHRS and CDR2 YFSETQ. The CDR3 totals 14 residues. With 2 bases clipped from V and 5 bases from J, the junction kept 4 bases outside the gene matches. The CDR3 sequence is CASSFGDRGHEQYF. CDR3 in DNA: TGCGCCAGCAGCTTCGGGGACAGGGGCCACGAGCAGTACTTC.

The sample holds a few counts of this clone. The gene calls are TRBV7-8 and TRBJ1-5, with D perhaps matching TRBD1 (5 bases). Germline V gene lookup returns CDR1 SGHVS and CDR2 FQNEAQ. The length of the CDR3 is 15 residues. Trimming stripped 7 bases from V and 0 bases from J, with 13 bases between. CDR3 in amino acids: CASTSLRDSNQPQHF. CDR3 sequence (DNA): TGTGCCAGCACCTCCCTCAGGGATAGCAATCAGCCCCAGCATTTT.

The J gene is TRBJ1-1, the V gene TRBV4-3; 8 bases align to TRBD1. Trimming took 1 base from V and 1 from J; bases not matched to a gene: 5. The CDR3 spans 16 residues. The germline gives CDR1 LGHNA, CDR2 YSLEER. CDR3 in DNA: TGCGCCAGCAGCCAAGGGACAGGGAGGGAGAACACTGAAGCTTTCTTT. Its protein product is CASSQGTGRENTEAFF.

The genes are TRBV6-4 and TRBJ2-3, with TRBD1 matching over 8 bases. The junction had 9 bases not matched to a gene; V was cut back by 8 bases and J by 5 bases. Germline CDR1 is MRHNA and CDR2 is SNTAGT. The CDR3 totals 14 residues. The CDR3 DNA reads TGTGCCAGCTCCCCTGGACAGGGAGGAGATACGCAGTATTTT. Its protein is CASSPGQGGDTQYF.

The chain is built from TRBV27 and TRBJ1-6; the D is unclear. The CDR3 contains 15 residues. Trimming stripped 3 bases from V and 6 bases from J, with 12 bases between. The germline CDR1 and CDR2 sequences are MNHEY and SMNVEV (reference sequence). The CDR3 sequence: CASSFSQALNSPLHF. CDR3 in DNA: TGTGCCAGCAGTTTTTCCCAGGCCCTTAATTCACCCCTCCACTTT.

The chain carries TRBV7-2 and TRBJ1-5; D call uncertain. CDR3 length: 13 residues. Germline V CDR1 and CDR2: SGHTA, FQGNSA. V dropped 3 bases and J dropped 7 bases, with 10 bases sitting between them. The CDR3 reads CASSFTDLQPQHF. The CDR3 bases are TGTGCCAGCAGCTTCACAGACCTACAGCCCCAGCATTTT.

The V call is TRBV2, the J call TRBJ1-1, with 8 bases aligning to TRBD1. The J segment lost 5 bases and the V segment lost 10 bases, leaving 9 bases of the junction unmatched. CDR3 length: 13 residues. Germline V gives CDR1 SNHLY, CDR2 FYNNEI. The CDR3 region is CANRSTGGTEAFF. The CDR3 DNA is TGTGCCAACCGCTCCACAGGGGGTACTGAAGCTTTCTTT. Based on the CDR3 plus reference TRBV2 and TRBJ1-1, the full variable domain is EPEVTQTPSHQVTQMGQEVILRCVPISNHLYFYWYRQILGQKVEFLVSFYNNEISEKSEIFDDQFSVERPDGSNFTLKIRSTKLEDSAMYFCANRSTGGTEAFFGQGTRLTVV.

The chain has TRBV18 and TRBJ2-3; 7 nucleotides agree with TRBD1. This CDR3 has 17 amino acids. Germline trimming cut 3 bases from V and 1 base from J; bases unmatched to any gene: 10. The germline V gene encodes CDR1 KGHSH and CDR2 LQKENI. CDR3 coding DNA: TGTGCCAGCTCACCCCTACAGGGGCGCCAGGGCACAGATACGCAGTATTTT. It specifies CASSPLQGRQGTDTQYF.

Written as DNA, the CDR3 is TGTGCCAGCAGCCTCCTCGGGAAAGGGGGGGTGGGCACAGATACGCAGTATTTT. It yields the protein CASSLLGKGGVGTDTQYF. V and J are TRBV4-2 and TRBJ2-3; weak D call: TRBD2 (7 bases). This CDR3 contains 18 residues. The germline V gene encodes CDR1 LGHNA and CDR2 YNFKEQ. With 4 bases removed from V and 1 base from J, the gap between germline ends came to 21 bases.

The chain carries TRBV9 and TRBJ1-3, with no clear D. Between the trimmed V and J ends, which lost 2 bases and 1 base, there was a span of 7 bases. The CDR3 runs 14 residues. Per germline, CDR1 SGDLS and CDR2 YYNGEE. The CDR3 protein is CASSVVASGNTIYF. The CDR3 nucleotides are TGTGCCAGCAGCGTGGTTGCGTCTGGAAACACCATATATTTT.

This clone has just a few counts. The chain carries TRBV30 and TRBJ2-7, with TRBD1 matching 9 bases. J was trimmed by 6 bases and V by 7 bases; bases with no gene match: 19. This CDR3 spans 16 amino acids. CDR1 is GTSNPN and CDR2 is SVGIG in the germline V gene (reference sequence). The CDR3 nucleotides are TGTGCCTTGGACTCCCATCCAGGGTGGGGACAGGGCGAGCAGTACTTC. As protein: CALDSHPGWGQGEQYF.